This entry is about one T cell receptor (beta chain). What this receptor recognizes is not known. No much larger clone exists at a distance of one base, and base qualities are not known. The data were taken from a study of cytomegalovirus exposure and HLA in healthy donors (dated 2017 in TCRdb). Notes on the research overall: An earlier analysis of approximately 600 of the donors reported roughly 300 Gb of sequence data and some 120 million unique TCR beta sequences from 150 million to 200 million T cells. The genetic ancestry cluster associated with self-reported Caucasian donors included around four fifths of the approximately 430 genotyped donors. Rather than using new phenotypic data, the later analysis identified candidate immune exposures from TCR beta sequences and from how often those sequences occurred across donors. To decide whether each TCR beta V gene segment behaved as functional or pseudogenic, an earlier analysis of over 500 of the donors relied on high-throughput TCR beta sequencing. Among a few hundred genotyped donors of the cohort, an average of roughly 240,000 unique TCR beta nucleotide sequences were sequenced per donor, roughly 20% of them non-productive. HLA typing included class I and class II loci at four-digit resolution. A later genetic analysis used genome-wide SNP genotypes for about 55% of the 666 donors, treating that subset as a discovery cohort. The study used immunosequencing to profile the T cell repertoires of several hundred subjects and linked those repertoires to cytomegalovirus serostatus. Alongside the repertoire data, information on donor age, sex, ethnicity and CMV serostatus was compiled. Besides the first cohort of around 700 subjects, a separate validation cohort made up of 120 different subjects was used. Typing coverage varied by locus: about 620-630 donors for A, B, C, DRB1 and DQB1; about 520 for DQA1; about 600 for DPA1; fewer than 480 for DPB1. An early release covering roughly 640 HLA-typed donors comprised about 320 gigabases of sequencing data and some 79 million unique TCR sequences. Because of strong linkage in the cohort, a handful of DR-DQ haplotypes were treated as single units for association and clustering. All discovery cohort repertoires had been generated on a single sequencing platform. The study combined high-throughput TCR immunosequencing, statistical association of individual TCRs with disease status, and machine learning to predict cytomegalovirus infection status. To study patterns of TCR occurrence, a later analysis re-analyzed previously published TCR beta repertoires from hundreds of donors and added high-resolution HLA genotyping. The study aimed to test whether cataloging public T cell receptors could reveal signatures of past pathogen exposure. Overall study results and their limits: Because the 87-base-pair reads could not distinguish some IMGT-functional V segments, including TRBV6-2 and TRBV6-3, those segments were excluded. A few of the identified cytomegalovirus-associated TCR beta chains were confirmed in vitro to be specific for cytomegalovirus antigens. Most TCR sequences were observed very rarely across donors, whereas some public TCRs were present in many individuals. In a later genetic analysis, a missense DCLRE1C variant was associated with V-gene and J-gene trimming of TCR beta chains, and the association was replicated in an independent cohort. A later genetic analysis reported fewer N-insertions in productive TCRs among donors in an Asian-associated ancestry cluster than the roughly 690-donor mean. The classifier was reported to diagnose cytomegalovirus status with high specificity and sensitivity in both the original and validation cohorts. The study listed 164 TCR beta chains as associated with cytomegalovirus. Sequencing depth was assumed to be roughly uniform across donors in the presence/absence analyses, though that assumption may not hold. Because HLA typing was unavailable for some donors at each locus, only the typed subset was used in association tests. In a later analysis, HLA-associated TCR beta chains showed more clonal expansion and lower generation probabilities than non-associated chains that were equally common. In a later analysis, most CMV-associated TCR beta chains were found to appear HLA-restricted, with HLA associations seemingly driven largely by CMV exposure. Correlated functional status among segregating V segments might be attributable to linkage disequilibrium, but an unknown experimental factor could not be ruled out. This cohort had only TCR beta chains sequenced, and the lack of alpha or paired-chain data limited which features could be detected. A later analysis found that TCR association rates varied across HLA loci, with DRB1 alleles showing the most associated TCRs and HLA-C alleles the fewest. A cluster of highly shared sequence variants was judged likely to be a technical artifact of the sequencing pipeline. Immune exposure information for the cohort was limited to CMV serostatus. In a later analysis, 16,951 TCR beta sequences were associated with specific HLA alleles at a false discovery rate of 0.05. The authors suggested that the approach could potentially be extended to other disease states and immunological phenotypes. A further reported finding was that TCR beta sequences accurately predicted the HLA-A and HLA-B alleles for most subjects in the first cohort. Because counts were too low, about 15 rarely observed V segments, including chromosome 9 orphons, were left out of the earlier analysis of some 640 of the donors. When HLA alleles, especially DR and DQ, strongly co-occurred, attributing TCR associations to individual alleles was difficult. In an earlier analysis of some 640 of the donors, most TCR beta V segments were observed in productive rearrangements about 87% or about 30% of the time, broadly matching IMGT annotations. In a later analysis, several top co-occurrence clusters were reported to appear linked to parvovirus B19, influenza, CMV and Epstein-Barr virus.

CDR3 length: 12 amino acids, cysteine to phenylalanine. CDR3 DNA is the only sequence kept; it has 36 bases, read in frame from the first base. Library method: the immunoSEQ multiplex PCR assay. For the multiplex PCR, a mixture combining 60 forward primers for TCR Vbeta segments and 13 reverse primers for TCR Jbeta segments was used. Amplification of the CDR3 region of rearranged TCR beta genes was performed with a multiplex PCR assay on genomic DNA. Amplified TCR beta libraries were sequenced as 87-base-pair reads on the Illumina HiSeq System. The authors' analysis ran thus. A later analysis tallied roughly 78 million unique TCR beta chains across the approximately 670 repertoires, and about 10 million of those chains were shared by two or more donors. Raw reads were error-corrected and collapsed into unique sequences with a nearest-neighbor algorithm that merged closely related sequences to remove PCR and sequencing errors. V, D and J gene segments were assigned by aligning CDR3 sequences to IMGT reference sequences. For a sequence to be retained, a match of at least six nucleotides was required to both a V gene segment and a J gene segment. Rearrangements were called productive when the CDR3 lacked stop codons and stayed in frame with V and J; all others were non-productive. Following IMGT convention, CDR3 was defined as the stretch from the second conserved V-encoded cysteine to the conserved J-encoded phenylalanine. Sequences without an unambiguous match to a single V gene segment were excluded from the earlier analysis of about 600 of the donors. In an earlier analysis of several hundred of the donors, a V segment was called functional when productive rearrangements were above 56.7%, and segregating when the standard deviation between donors exceeded 5%. To diagnose cytomegalovirus status from the catalog of TCR beta chain sequences, a statistical classification framework was built. A later analysis assigned V and J genes by comparing TCR nucleotide sequences with IMGT/GENE-DB human TR gene sequences. Using the TCRdist pipeline, a later analysis assigned CDR3 sequences along with most-parsimonious VDJ recombination scenarios. A later analysis defined each TCR beta chain by its CDR3 amino acid sequence plus V-gene family, and excluded reads lacking a unique V-gene family. As a way to deal with suspected cross-contamination and a sequencing artifact, a later analysis dropped under 600 nucleotide sequences that were highly shared and had low generation probability. For each public chain, a later analysis derived a clonal expansion index from normalized ranks of inferred template counts within each repertoire. In a later analysis, generation probabilities were computed using a VDJ recombination model fitted to out-of-frame rearrangements, and the results were checked against IGoR. Hypergeometric tests were used in a later analysis to score TCR-TCR, TCR-HLA and TCR-CMV co-occurrence, with a repertoire-size bias correction applied to the TCR pairs. A later analysis estimated false discovery rates by permuting HLA or CMV assignments 20 times. In a later analysis, co-occurring TCRs were grouped with DBSCAN, and TCRdist sequence similarity was added when clustering was performed within HLA-allele-positive subsets. For co-occurrence clustering, repertoires with fewer than 30,000 or more than 120,000 public chains were excluded, along with five repertoires with anomalous nucleotide sharing. Imported from immuneACCESS, the table was reduced by TCRdb to in-frame sequences with V and J called. These copies leave out some clones; in studies compared against another copy, an unresolved V gene accounts for under half, and the cause of the remainder is not known. Clonal size and the V and J genes are those of that table, whereas D and trimming came from the DNA. This sample gives about 240,000 clones in total; around 81% of them show up just once. Together, the top ten hold 8% of the sample.

The cohort comprised 666 healthy bone marrow donors. Cohort members were all nominally healthy when sampled, although unrecorded immune exposures were likely present. The donor tested CMV seropositive and was one of the 289 seropositive cohort members. Every donor gave a peripheral blood sample, and the peripheral blood mononuclear cells from that sample were used for TCR beta sequencing. Genomic DNA was extracted from the blood cell samples with the Qiagen DNeasy Blood Extraction Kit. Sequencing was carried out using PBMCs. This chain is built from TRBV1 and TRBJ2-3; the table gives TRBD2 as D, unverified against the DNA. TRBV1 is flagged as a pseudogene. The TCR sequence derives from a woman aged 60-75 years in good health and CMV-seropositive. The DNA sequence follows: TGCACCAGCAGCCCGGGGGCAGATACGCAGTATTTT. Translated, this gives CTSSPGADTQYF.